This T cell receptor (beta chain) appears in the sequencing data of a study of shared clonotypes between healthy human individuals. The V gene's germline CDR1 is MDHEN and CDR2 SYDVKM. This CDR3 contains 13 residues. Between the trimmed V and J ends, which lost 7 bases and 1 base, there was a span of 11 bases. Produced via immunoSEQ multiplex PCR; TCRdb's table is partial and in-frame only. The sample has 850,000 to 1,100,000 clones, 60% to 85% seen once. V and J are TRBV28 and TRBJ2-7; D gene ambiguous. The material sequenced was memory CD4+ T cells from PBMCs. Subset defined: CD45RA-negative fraction. This TCR was sampled from a man aged 18-30 years in good health. Some clones in this sample may be carry-over from other donors' samples. The CDR3 sequence is CASTYSISYEQYF. CDR3 DNA: TGTGCCAGCACCTATAGCATTTCCTACGAGCAGTACTTC.